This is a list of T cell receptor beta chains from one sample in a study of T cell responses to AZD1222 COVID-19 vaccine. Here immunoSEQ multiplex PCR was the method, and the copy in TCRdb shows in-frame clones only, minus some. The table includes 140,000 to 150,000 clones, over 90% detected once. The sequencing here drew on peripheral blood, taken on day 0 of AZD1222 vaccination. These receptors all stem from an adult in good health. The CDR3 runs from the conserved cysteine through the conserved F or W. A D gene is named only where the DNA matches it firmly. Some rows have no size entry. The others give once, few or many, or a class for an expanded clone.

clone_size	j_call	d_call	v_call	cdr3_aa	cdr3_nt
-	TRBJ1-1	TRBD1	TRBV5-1	CASRRGTVTSFMNTEAFF	TGCGCCAGCAGGAGGGGGACAGTGACCTCCTTCATGAACACTGAAGCTTTCTTT
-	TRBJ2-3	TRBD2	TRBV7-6	CASSLRALAGSTDTQYF	TGTGCCAGCAGCTTAAGGGCACTAGCGGGATCCACAGATACGCAGTATTTT
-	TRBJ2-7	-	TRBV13	CASSLAGRTYEQYF	TGTGCCAGCAGCTTAGCCGGACGGACGTACGAGCAGTACTTC
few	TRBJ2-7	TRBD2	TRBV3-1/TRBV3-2	CASSQRTSGSYEQYF	TGTGCCAGCAGCCAACGGACTAGCGGGAGCTACGAGCAGTACTTC
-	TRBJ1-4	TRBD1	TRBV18	CASSPTFRTGEKLFF	TGTGCCAGCTCACCGACCTTCAGGACAGGCGAAAAACTGTTTTTT
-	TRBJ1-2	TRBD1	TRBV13	CASSLSTRGGANYGYTF	TGTGCCAGCAGCTTGTCAACGCGAGGGGGCGCGAACTATGGCTACACCTTC
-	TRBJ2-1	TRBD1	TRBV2	CASGDRGASSYNEQFF	TGTGCCAGCGGAGACAGGGGGGCCAGCTCCTACAATGAGCAGTTCTTC
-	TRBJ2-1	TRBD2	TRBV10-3	CAITSGSSNEQFF	TGTGCCATAACTAGCGGGAGTTCCAATGAGCAGTTCTTC
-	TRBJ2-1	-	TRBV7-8	CASSLDRQLYNEQFF	TGTGCCAGCAGCTTGGATAGGCAGCTTTACAATGAGCAGTTCTTC
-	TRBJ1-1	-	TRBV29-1	CSGSKVDTEAFF	TGCAGCGGGTCTAAAGTCGACACTGAAGCTTTCTTT
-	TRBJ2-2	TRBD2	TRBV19	CASKGGSGGNGELFF	TGTGCCAGTAAAGGCGGGTCCGGGGGGAACGGGGAGCTGTTTTTT
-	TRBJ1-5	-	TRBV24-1	CATGEAYSNQPQHF	TGTGCCACCGGGGAGGCTTATAGCAATCAGCCCCAGCATTTT
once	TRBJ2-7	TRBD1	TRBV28	CASRGTEPNEQYF	TGTGCCAGCAGAGGGACAGAGCCTAACGAGCAGTACTTC
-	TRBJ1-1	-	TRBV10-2	CASSASRYEAFF	TGCGCCAGCAGTGCCTCGAGATATGAAGCTTTCTTT
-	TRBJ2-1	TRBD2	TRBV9	CASSPGGSSSYNEQFF	TGTGCCAGCAGCCCGGGAGGTTCGAGCTCCTACAATGAGCAGTTCTTC
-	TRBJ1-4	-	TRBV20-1	CSARGTGKLFF	TGCAGTGCCCGGGGTACAGGAAAACTGTTTTTT
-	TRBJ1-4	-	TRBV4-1	CASSQVLGDEKLFF	TGCGCCAGCAGCCAAGTCCTGGGGGATGAAAAACTGTTTTTT